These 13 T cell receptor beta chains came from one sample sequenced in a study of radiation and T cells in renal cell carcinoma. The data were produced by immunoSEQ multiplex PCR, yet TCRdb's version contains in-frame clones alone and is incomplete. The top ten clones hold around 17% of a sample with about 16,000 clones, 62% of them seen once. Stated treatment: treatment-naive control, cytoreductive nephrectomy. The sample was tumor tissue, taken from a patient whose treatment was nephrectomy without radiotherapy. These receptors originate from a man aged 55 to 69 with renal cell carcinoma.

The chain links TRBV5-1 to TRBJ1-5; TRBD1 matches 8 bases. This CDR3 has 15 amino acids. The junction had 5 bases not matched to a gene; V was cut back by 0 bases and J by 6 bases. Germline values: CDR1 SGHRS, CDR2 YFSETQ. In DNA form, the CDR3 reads TGCGCCAGCAGCTTGGGGACAGGGACAAGTCAGCCCCAGCATTTT. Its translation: CASSLGTGTSQPQHF.

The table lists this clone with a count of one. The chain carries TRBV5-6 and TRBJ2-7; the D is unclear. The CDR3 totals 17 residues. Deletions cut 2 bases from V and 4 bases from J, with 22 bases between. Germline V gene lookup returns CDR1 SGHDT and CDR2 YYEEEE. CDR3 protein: CASSLVSIGFDAYEQYF. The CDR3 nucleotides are TGTGCCAGCAGCTTAGTAAGCATAGGCTTCGATGCGTACGAGCAGTACTTC. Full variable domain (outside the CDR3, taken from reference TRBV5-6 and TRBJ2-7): DAGVTQSPTHLIKTRGQQVTLRCSPKSGHDTVSWYQQALGQGPQFIFQYYEEEERQRGNFPDRFSGHQFPNYSSELNVNALLLGDSALYLCASSLVSIGFDAYEQYFGPGTRLTVT.

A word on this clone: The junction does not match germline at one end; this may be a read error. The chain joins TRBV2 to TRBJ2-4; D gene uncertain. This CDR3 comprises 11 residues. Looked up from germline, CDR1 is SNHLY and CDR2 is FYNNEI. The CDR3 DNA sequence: TGTGCCAGCAGTGAAATGGTCAGTGTAGACTTC. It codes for CASSEMVSVDF.

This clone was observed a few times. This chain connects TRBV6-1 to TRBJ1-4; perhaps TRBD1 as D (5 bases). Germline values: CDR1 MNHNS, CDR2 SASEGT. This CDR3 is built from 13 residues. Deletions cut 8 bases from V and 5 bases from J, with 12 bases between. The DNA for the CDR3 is TGTGCCAGCTCAAGGGGCCCCAATGAAAAACTGTTTTTT. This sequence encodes CASSRGPNEKLFF.

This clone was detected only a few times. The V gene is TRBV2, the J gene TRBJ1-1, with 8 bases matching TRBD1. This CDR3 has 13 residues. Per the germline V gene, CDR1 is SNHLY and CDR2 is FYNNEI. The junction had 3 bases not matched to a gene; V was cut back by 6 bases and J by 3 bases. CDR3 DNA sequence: TGTGCCAGCAGGAGGACAGGGCACACTGAAGCTTTCTTT. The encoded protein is CASRRTGHTEAFF.

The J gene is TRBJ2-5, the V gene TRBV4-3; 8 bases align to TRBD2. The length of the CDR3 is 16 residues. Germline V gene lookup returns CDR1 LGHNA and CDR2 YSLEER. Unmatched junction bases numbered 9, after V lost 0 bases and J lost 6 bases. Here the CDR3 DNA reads TGCGCCAGCAGCCAAGAATGGGGCGGGAGGATGAAGACCCAGTACTTC. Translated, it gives CASSQEWGGRMKTQYF.

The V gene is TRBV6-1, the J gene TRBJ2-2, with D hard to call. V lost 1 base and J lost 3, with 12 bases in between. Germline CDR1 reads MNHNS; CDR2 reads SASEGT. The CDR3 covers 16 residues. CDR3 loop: CASSEGLASHTGELFF. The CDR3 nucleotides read TGTGCCAGCAGTGAAGGGTTAGCCTCCCACACCGGGGAGCTGTTTTTT.

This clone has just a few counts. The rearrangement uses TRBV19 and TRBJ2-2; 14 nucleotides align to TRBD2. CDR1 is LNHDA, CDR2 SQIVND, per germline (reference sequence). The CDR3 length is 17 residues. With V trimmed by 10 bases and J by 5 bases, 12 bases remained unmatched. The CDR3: CATIPGLAGVKTGELFF. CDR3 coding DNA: TGTGCCACTATACCGGGACTAGCGGGAGTTAAAACCGGGGAGCTGTTTTTT.

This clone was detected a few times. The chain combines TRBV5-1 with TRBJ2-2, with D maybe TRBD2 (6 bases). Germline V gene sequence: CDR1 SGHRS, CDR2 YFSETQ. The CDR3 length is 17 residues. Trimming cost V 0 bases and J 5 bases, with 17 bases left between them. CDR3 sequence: CASSLAIRGLGTGELFF. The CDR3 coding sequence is TGCGCCAGCAGCTTGGCCATACGGGGGTTAGGAACCGGGGAGCTGTTTTTT.

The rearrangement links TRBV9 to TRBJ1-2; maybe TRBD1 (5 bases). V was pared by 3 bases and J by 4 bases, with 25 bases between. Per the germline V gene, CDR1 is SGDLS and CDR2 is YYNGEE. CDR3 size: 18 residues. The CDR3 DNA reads TGTGCCAGCAGCGGGTTAAAGTCGGCGGGGGAGTTGGGCTATGGCTACACCTTC. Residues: CASSGLKSAGELGYGYTF.

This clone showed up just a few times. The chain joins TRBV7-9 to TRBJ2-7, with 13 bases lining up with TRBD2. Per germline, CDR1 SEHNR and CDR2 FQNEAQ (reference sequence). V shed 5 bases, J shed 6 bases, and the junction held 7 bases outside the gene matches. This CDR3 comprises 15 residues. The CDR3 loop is CASSNGLAGASEQYF. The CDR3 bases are TGTGCCAGCAGCAATGGACTAGCGGGAGCTTCCGAGCAGTACTTC.

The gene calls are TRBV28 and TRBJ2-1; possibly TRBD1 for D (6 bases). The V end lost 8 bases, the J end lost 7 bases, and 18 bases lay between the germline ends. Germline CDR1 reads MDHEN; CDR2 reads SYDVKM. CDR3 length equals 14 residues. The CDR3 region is CASPPPGAMNEQFF. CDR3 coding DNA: TGTGCCAGCCCGCCCCCAGGGGCTATGAATGAGCAGTTCTTC. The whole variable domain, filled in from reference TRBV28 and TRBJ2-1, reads DVKVTQSSRYLVKRTGEKVFLECVQDMDHENMFWYRQDPGLGLRLIYFSYDVKMKEKGDIPEGYSVSREKKERFSLILESASTNQTSMYLCASPPPGAMNEQFFGPGTRLTVL.

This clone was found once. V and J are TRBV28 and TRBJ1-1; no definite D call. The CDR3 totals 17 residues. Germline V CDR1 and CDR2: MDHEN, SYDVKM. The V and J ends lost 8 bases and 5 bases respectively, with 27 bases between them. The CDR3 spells CASPPLHAGSDRTEAFF. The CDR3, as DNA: TGTGCCAGCCCGCCTCTCCACGCCGGGAGCGATAGGACTGAAGCTTTCTTT. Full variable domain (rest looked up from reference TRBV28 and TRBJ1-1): DVKVTQSSRYLVKRTGEKVFLECVQDMDHENMFWYRQDPGLGLRLIYFSYDVKMKEKGDIPEGYSVSREKKERFSLILESASTNQTSMYLCASPPLHAGSDRTEAFFGQGTRLTVV.